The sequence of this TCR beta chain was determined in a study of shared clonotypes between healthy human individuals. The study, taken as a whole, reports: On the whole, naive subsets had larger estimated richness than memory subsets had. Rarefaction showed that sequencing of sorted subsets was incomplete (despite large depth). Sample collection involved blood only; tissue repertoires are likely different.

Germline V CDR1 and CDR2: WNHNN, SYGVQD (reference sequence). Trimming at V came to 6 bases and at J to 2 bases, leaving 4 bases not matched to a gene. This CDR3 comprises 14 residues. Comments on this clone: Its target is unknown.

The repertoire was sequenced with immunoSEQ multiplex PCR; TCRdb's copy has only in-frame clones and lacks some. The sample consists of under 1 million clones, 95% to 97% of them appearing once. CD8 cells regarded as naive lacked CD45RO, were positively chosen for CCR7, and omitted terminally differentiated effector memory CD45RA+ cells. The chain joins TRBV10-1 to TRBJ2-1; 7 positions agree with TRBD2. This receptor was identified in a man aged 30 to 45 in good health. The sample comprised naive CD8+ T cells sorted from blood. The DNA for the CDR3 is TGCGCCAGCAGAAGACTAGCCACCTACAATGAGCAGTTCTTC. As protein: CASRRLATYNEQFF.